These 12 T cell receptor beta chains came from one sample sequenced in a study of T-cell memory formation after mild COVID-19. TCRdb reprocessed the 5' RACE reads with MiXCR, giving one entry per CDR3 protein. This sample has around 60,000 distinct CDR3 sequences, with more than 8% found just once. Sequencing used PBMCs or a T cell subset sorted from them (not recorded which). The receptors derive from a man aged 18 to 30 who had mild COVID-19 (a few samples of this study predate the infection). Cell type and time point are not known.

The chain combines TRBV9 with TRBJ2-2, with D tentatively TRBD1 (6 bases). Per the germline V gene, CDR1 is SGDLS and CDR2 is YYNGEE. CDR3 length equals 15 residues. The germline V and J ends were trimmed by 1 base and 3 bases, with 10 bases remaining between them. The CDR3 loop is CASSVSGQYTGELFF. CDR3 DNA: TGTGCCAGCAGCGTATCCGGACAGTACACCGGGGAGCTGTTTTTT.

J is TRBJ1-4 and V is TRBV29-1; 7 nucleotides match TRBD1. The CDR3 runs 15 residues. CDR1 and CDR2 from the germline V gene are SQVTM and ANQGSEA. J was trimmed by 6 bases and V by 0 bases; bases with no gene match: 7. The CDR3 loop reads CSVEDADREDEKLFF. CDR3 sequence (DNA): TGCAGCGTTGAAGATGCAGACAGGGAGGATGAAAAACTGTTTTTT.

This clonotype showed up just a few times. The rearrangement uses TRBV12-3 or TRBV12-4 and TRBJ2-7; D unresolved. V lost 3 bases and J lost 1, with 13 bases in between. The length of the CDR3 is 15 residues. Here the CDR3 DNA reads TGTGCCAGCAGTTTTGGTGCCGCTAATTCCTACGAGCAGTACTTC. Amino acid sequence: CASSFGAANSYEQYF.

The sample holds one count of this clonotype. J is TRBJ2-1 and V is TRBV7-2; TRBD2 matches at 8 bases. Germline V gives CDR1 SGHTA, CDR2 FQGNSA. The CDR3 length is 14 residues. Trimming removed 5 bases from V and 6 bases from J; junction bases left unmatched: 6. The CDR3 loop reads CASSLGLAINEQFF. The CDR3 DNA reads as TGTGCCAGCAGCCTCGGACTAGCCATCAATGAGCAGTTCTTC.

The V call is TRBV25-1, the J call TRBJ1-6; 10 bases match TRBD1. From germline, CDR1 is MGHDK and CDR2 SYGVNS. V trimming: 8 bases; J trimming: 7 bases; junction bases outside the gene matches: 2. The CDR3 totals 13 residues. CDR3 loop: CASGDRGNSPLHF. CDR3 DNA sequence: TGTGCCAGCGGGGACAGGGGAAATTCACCCCTCCACTTT.

The CDR3 region has the DNA TGCAGTGCTTACAGGGGGCAGGGTGGGGGATCCGAGCAGTACGTC. The encoded protein is CSAYRGQGGGSEQYV. The V gene is TRBV20-1, the J gene TRBJ2-7; 9 bases agree with TRBD1. The CDR3 is made up of 15 amino acids. Germline CDR1 is DFQATT and CDR2 is SNEGSKA (reference sequence). Trimming took 5 bases from V and 6 from J; bases not matched to a gene: 14.

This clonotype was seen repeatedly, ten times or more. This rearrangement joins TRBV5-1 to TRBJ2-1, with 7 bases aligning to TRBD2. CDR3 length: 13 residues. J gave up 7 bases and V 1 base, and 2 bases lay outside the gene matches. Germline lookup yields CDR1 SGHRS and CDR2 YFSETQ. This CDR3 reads CASSLLGGNEQFF. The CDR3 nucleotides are TGCGCCAGCAGCTTGTTGGGAGGGAATGAGCAGTTCTTC.

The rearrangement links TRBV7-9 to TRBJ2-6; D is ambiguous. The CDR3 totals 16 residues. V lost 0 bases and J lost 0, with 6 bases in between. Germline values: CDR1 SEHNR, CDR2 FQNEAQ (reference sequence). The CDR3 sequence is CASSLADVSGANVLTF. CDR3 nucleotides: TGTGCCAGCAGCTTAGCGGACGTCTCTGGGGCCAACGTCCTGACTTTC.

CDR3 loop: CASSPGPGNTEAFF. The CDR3 DNA is TGTGCCAGCTCCCCTGGGCCGGGGAACACTGAAGCTTTCTTT. The rearrangement uses TRBV18 and TRBJ1-1; D is ambiguous. Germline V gene data show CDR1 as KGHSH and CDR2 as LQKENI. This CDR3 region has 14 residues. Trimming shortened V by 6 bases and J by 1 base, and 12 bases separated the two germline ends.

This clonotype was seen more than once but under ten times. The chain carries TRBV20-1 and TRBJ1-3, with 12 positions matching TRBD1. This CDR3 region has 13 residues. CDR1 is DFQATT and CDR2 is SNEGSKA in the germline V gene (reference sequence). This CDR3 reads CGGTGGTGNTIYF. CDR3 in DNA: TGCGGCGGGACAGGGGGCACTGGAAACACCATATATTTT.

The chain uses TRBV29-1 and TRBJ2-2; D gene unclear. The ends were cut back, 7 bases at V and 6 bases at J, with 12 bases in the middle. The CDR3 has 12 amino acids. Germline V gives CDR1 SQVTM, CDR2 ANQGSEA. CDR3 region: CSAGDTAGELFF. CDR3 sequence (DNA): TGCAGCGCTGGAGACACCGCCGGGGAGCTGTTTTTT.

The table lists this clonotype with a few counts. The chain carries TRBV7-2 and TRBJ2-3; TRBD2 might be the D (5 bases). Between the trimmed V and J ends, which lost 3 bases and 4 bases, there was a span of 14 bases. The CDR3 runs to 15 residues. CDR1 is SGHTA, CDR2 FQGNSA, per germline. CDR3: CASSLGLARSDTQYF. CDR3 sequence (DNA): TGTGCCAGCAGCTTGGGTCTAGCTCGTTCAGATACGCAGTATTTT.